One and the same sample provided the 8 T cell receptor beta chains below, sequenced in a study of blood T cell repertoires in COVID-19. Libraries were prepared by immunoSEQ multiplex PCR; TCRdb keeps only in-frame clonotypes and omits some of them. The repertoire holds roughly 180,000 clones, with approximately 82% as singletons. The sample consisted of PBMCs or T cells enriched from blood (not recorded which). These receptors originate from a woman aged 50 to 60 in a cohort exposed to, infected with or recovered from COVID-19 (not recorded which).

The V and J genes are TRBV5-1 and TRBJ2-1; a weak D match, TRBD1 (6 bases). CDR3 length equals 15 residues. V lost 0 bases and J lost 3, with 10 bases in between. Germline V gene data show CDR1 as SGHRS and CDR2 as YFSETQ. CDR3 protein: CASSLDGTSYNEQFF. The CDR3 nucleotides read TGCGCCAGCAGCTTGGACGGGACAAGCTACAATGAGCAGTTCTTC.

This clone has just a few counts. This chain connects TRBV5-6 to TRBJ1-2; 8 positions agree with TRBD1. Germline loops: CDR1 SGHDT, CDR2 YYEEEE. The CDR3 contains 13 residues. V dropped 3 bases and J dropped 4; count of bases not matched to a gene: 2. DNA for the CDR3: TGTGCCAGCAGCTGGGACAGGTCCTATGGCTACACCTTC. Residues: CASSWDRSYGYTF. The entire variable domain, with the rest obtained from reference TRBV5-6 and TRBJ1-2, is as follows: DAGVTQSPTHLIKTRGQQVTLRCSPKSGHDTVSWYQQALGQGPQFIFQYYEEEERQRGNFPDRFSGHQFPNYSSELNVNALLLGDSALYLCASSWDRSYGYTFGSGTRLTVV.

The chain combines TRBV6-5 with TRBJ2-1; D is perhaps TRBD1 (6 bases). Germline V CDR1 and CDR2: MNHEY, SVGAGI. This CDR3 spans 15 amino acids. Trimming pared 6 bases from V and 2 bases from J, leaving 14 bases between. DNA of the CDR3: TGTGCCAGCAGCCTTAGTCCAGGGGCCTACAATGAGCAGTTCTTC. Translated, it gives CASSLSPGAYNEQFF.

The genes are TRBV7-9 and TRBJ2-1, with 12 nucleotides matching TRBD2. The CDR3 sequence is 15 residues long. The germline gives CDR1 SEHNR, CDR2 FQNEAQ (reference sequence). Germline trimming cut 5 bases from V and 7 bases from J; bases unmatched to any gene: 6. The CDR3 reads CASSELAGGMNEQFF. DNA of the CDR3: TGTGCCAGCAGCGAACTAGCGGGGGGAATGAATGAGCAGTTCTTC.

The sample holds one count of this clone. CDR3 bases: TGTGCCAGCAACTCAGGGGGGAAGGTGAGCAATCAGCCCCAGCATTTT. Its protein is CASNSGGKVSNQPQHF. The chain links TRBV28 to TRBJ1-5; 7 nucleotides match TRBD1. The CDR3 runs 16 residues. CDR1 MDHEN and CDR2 SYDVKM come from the germline V gene. V lost 7 bases to trimming and J lost 1 base; unmatched junction nucleotides: 10.

The CDR3 DNA reads TGTGCCCTACAGGGGGGGCGGATAACAGATACGCAGTATTTT. Its protein is CALQGGRITDTQYF. This chain links TRBV21-1 with TRBJ2-3; TRBD1 is the table's D call and was not checked against the DNA. TRBV21-1 is a listed pseudogene. CDR3 length equals 14 residues.

This clone showed up just once. The V call is TRBV7-2, the J call TRBJ2-5; 12 nucleotides align to TRBD2. V shed 5 bases, J shed 0 bases, and the junction held 4 bases outside the gene matches. Germline CDR1 reads SGHTA; CDR2 reads FQGNSA. The CDR3 runs 16 residues. CDR3 in amino acids: CASSPLAGGYQETQYF. DNA for the CDR3: TGTGCCAGCAGCCCTCTAGCGGGGGGGTACCAAGAGACCCAGTACTTC.

This chain connects TRBV14 to TRBJ1-2; 12 bases agree with TRBD1. Germline V gene data show CDR1 as SGHDN and CDR2 as FVKESK. With V trimmed by 4 bases and J by 7 bases, 7 bases remained unmatched. The CDR3 is made up of 15 amino acids. The chain's CDR3 is CASSPGDRGPIGYTF. CDR3 DNA sequence: TGTGCCAGCAGCCCCGGGGACAGGGGGCCGATTGGCTACACCTTC.